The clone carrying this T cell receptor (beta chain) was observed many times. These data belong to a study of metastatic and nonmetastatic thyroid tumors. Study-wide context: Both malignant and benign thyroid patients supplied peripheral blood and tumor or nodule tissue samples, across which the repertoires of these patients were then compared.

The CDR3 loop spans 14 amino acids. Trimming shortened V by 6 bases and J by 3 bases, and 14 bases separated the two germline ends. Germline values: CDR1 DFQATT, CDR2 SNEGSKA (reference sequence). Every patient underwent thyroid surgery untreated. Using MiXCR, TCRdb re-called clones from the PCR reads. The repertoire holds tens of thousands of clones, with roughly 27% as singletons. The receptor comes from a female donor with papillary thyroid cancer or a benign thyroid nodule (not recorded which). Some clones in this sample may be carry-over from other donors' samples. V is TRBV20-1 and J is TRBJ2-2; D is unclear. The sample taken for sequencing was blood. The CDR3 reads CSALAGSYTGELFF. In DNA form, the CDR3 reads TGCAGTGCCCTGGCAGGTTCCTACACCGGGGAGCTGTTTTTT.